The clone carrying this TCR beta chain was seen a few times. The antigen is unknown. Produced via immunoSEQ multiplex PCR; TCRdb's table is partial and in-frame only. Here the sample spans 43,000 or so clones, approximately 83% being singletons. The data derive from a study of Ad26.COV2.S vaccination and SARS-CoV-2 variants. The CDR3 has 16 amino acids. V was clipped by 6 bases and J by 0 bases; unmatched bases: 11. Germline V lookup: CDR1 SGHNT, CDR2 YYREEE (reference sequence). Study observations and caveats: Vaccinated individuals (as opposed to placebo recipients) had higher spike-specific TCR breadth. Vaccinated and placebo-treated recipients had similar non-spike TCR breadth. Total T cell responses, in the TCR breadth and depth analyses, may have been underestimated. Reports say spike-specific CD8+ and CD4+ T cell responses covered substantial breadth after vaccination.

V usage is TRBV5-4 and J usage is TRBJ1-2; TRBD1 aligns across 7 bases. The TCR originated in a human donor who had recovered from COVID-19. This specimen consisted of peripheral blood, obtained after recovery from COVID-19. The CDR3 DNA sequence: TGTGCCAGCACCGCCCGGGGACAGCACTCTAACTATGGCTACACCTTC. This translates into CASTARGQHSNYGYTF. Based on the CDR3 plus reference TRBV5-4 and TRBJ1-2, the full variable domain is ETGVTQSPTHLIKTRGQQVTLRCSSQSGHNTVSWYQQALGQGPQFIFQYYREEENGRGNFPPRFSGLQFPNYSSELNVNALELDDSALYLCASTARGQHSNYGYTFGSGTRLTVV.